The 14 T cell receptor beta chains below all came from one sample that was sequenced in a study of T cells in narcolepsy. The protocol was immunoSEQ multiplex PCR, while the TCRdb copy is restricted to in-frame clones and leaves out a portion. In the table there are around 30,000 clones, just under 80% of which are singletons. The sequenced sample was CD45RA- memory CD4+ T cells from PBMCs. The receptors here all came from a human donor with narcolepsy.

The rearrangement links TRBV6-1 to TRBJ1-3; TRBD1 is a possible D gene (6 bases). The CDR3 is 15 residues long. Between the trimmed V and J ends, which lost 6 bases and 0 bases, there was a span of 12 bases. Germline V gene data show CDR1 as MNHNS and CDR2 as SASEGT. The CDR3 loop reads CASRWTADSGNTIYF. For the CDR3, the DNA is TGTGCCAGCAGGTGGACAGCCGACTCTGGAAACACCATATATTTT.

The chain carries TRBV19 and TRBJ2-3; 10 bases match TRBD2. From germline, CDR1 is LNHDA and CDR2 SQIVND (reference sequence). Unmatched junction bases numbered 5, after V lost 5 bases and J lost 0 bases. The CDR3 is 16 residues long. DNA for the CDR3: TGTGCCAGTAGTTCGGGACTAGCGCTCAGCACAGATACGCAGTATTTT. Encoded protein: CASSSGLALSTDTQYF. Filled out from reference TRBV19 and TRBJ2-3, the complete variable domain reads DGGITQSPKYLFRKEGQNVTLSCEQNLNHDAMYWYRQDPGQGLRLIYYSQIVNDFQKGDIAEGYSVSREKKESFPLTVTSAQKNPTAFYLCASSSGLALSTDTQYFGPGTRLTVL.

The chain recombines TRBV22-1 with TRBJ2-6; whether TRBD2, the table's D call, matches the DNA was not checked. TRBV22-1 is assigned pseudogene status. The CDR3 consists of 18 residues. CDR3 DNA sequence: TGTCCTGGGAGACGGGAGGGAAGCGAACAAAGTCGGGCCAACGTCCTGACTTTC. Translating gives CPGRREGSEQSRANVLTF.

The J gene is TRBJ2-2, the V gene TRBV7-9; D remains ambiguous. CDR1 and CDR2 (germline): SEHNR, FQNEAQ (reference sequence). With 5 bases removed from V and 4 bases from J, the gap between germline ends came to 20 bases. This CDR3 is built from 17 residues. CDR3 DNA: TGTGCCAGCAGCCCCGCGGACCCCACGTCGTCCACCGGGGAGCTGTTTTTT. As protein: CASSPADPTSSTGELFF.

This sequence joins TRBV2 and TRBJ2-5; 7 positions agree with TRBD1. The CDR3 runs to 16 residues. J lost 6 bases, V lost 7 bases, and 17 bases had no gene match. Germline V lookup: CDR1 SNHLY, CDR2 FYNNEI. The CDR3 region is CASTYSPGDRAKTQYF. CDR3 bases: TGTGCCAGCACCTATAGTCCCGGTGACAGGGCAAAGACCCAGTACTTC.

V is TRBV19 and J is TRBJ1-2; tentatively, D is TRBD1 (5 bases). The length of the CDR3 is 17 residues. Trimming stripped 7 bases from V and 2 bases from J, with 23 bases between. Germline V gives CDR1 LNHDA, CDR2 SQIVND (reference sequence). DNA for the CDR3: TGTGCCAGTACCGCCGGGGGGGTTCTATCATCCAACTATGGCTACACCTTC. This encodes CASTAGGVLSSNYGYTF.

The table lists this clone with a few counts. V gene TRBV7-2 combines with J gene TRBJ2-4; TRBD2 is a possible D gene (7 bases). The CDR3 has 14 residues. Germline V gene lookup returns CDR1 SGHTA and CDR2 FQGNSA. Trimming pared 6 bases from V and 7 bases from J, leaving 16 bases between. The CDR3 coding sequence is TGTGCCAGCAGGGGGGGCGGGAGTGAGAACATTCAGTACTTC. Translated: CASRGGGSENIQYF.

This clone was counted only a few times. This rearrangement joins TRBV5-6 to TRBJ2-4, with 9 bases aligning to TRBD1. The V gene's germline CDR1 is SGHDT and CDR2 YYEEEE. Germline trimming cut 0 bases from V and 7 bases from J; bases unmatched to any gene: 5. The CDR3 has 15 amino acids. CDR3 nucleotide sequence: TGTGCCAGCAGCTTGGAGGGACAGGGTGTTAACATTCAGTACTTC. This translates into CASSLEGQGVNIQYF.

This chain joins TRBV7-8 and TRBJ1-5; no firm D call. With 5 bases removed from V and 7 bases from J, the gap between germline ends came to 9 bases. The CDR3 covers 12 residues. Looked up from germline, CDR1 is SGHVS and CDR2 is FQNEAQ. The CDR3 nucleotides are TGTGCCAGCAGCCTTCAAGAGCAGCCCCAGCATTTT. Translation: CASSLQEQPQHF.

This chain links TRBV27 with TRBJ1-5; the match to TRBD1 covers 7 bases. From germline, CDR1 is MNHEY and CDR2 SMNVEV (reference sequence). The CDR3 consists of 14 residues. J was trimmed by 3 bases and V by 6 bases; bases with no gene match: 5. This chain's CDR3 is CASSRGQHNQPQHF. The CDR3 nucleotides are TGTGCCAGCAGCCGGGGACAGCACAATCAGCCCCAGCATTTT.

This chain links TRBV7-3 with TRBJ1-6; D unresolved. V was trimmed by 3 bases and J by 11 bases, leaving 17 bases between them. The CDR3 length is 15 residues. CDR1 is SGHTA and CDR2 is FQGTGA in the germline V gene. The CDR3 is CASSFGEPGMTPLHF. The CDR3 bases are TGTGCCAGCAGCTTCGGGGAACCTGGTATGACACCCCTCCACTTT.

The chain employs TRBV5-1 and TRBJ2-1, with 10 nucleotides matching TRBD1. The CDR3 extends over 17 amino acids. V shed 0 bases, J shed 3 bases, and the junction held 6 bases outside the gene matches. Germline values: CDR1 SGHRS, CDR2 YFSETQ. This CDR3 is CASSLVPTGGDYNEQFF. CDR3 nucleotide sequence: TGCGCCAGCAGCTTGGTTCCGACAGGGGGCGACTACAATGAGCAGTTCTTC.

The chain carries TRBV10-3 and TRBJ2-3; a possible D gene is TRBD1 (7 bases). The V gene's germline CDR1 is ENHRY and CDR2 SYGVKD. CDR3 length: 14 amino acids. Trimming removed 11 bases at V and 2 bases at J, with 17 bases between. CDR3 loop: CAGQGGYYTDTQYF. CDR3 DNA: TGTGCCGGGCAGGGGGGATACTACACAGATACGCAGTATTTT.

This chain uses TRBV6-5 with TRBJ1-1; tentatively, D is TRBD1 (5 bases). Trimming took 7 bases from V and 1 from J, leaving 10 bases between them. The CDR3 contains 13 residues. From germline, CDR1 is MNHEY and CDR2 SVGAGI. The CDR3 loop is CASTKRGNTEAFF. DNA for the CDR3: TGTGCCAGCACAAAAAGGGGGAACACTGAAGCTTTCTTT.